Given below is one T cell receptor beta chain in context. No antigen is known for it. This sample was taken from a study of regulatory dendritic cells for organ transplantation. Overall study results and limits: The authors noted considerable between-person heterogeneity in alloreactive memory CD8+ cells. Memory T cells were less diverse than naive, with memory CD8+ most oligoclonal. Memory CD8+ clonal expansion seemed more limited with regulatory than mature dendritic cells. Of resting T cell subsets, memory CD8+ had the most alloreactive clonotypes.

The method was immunoSEQ multiplex PCR; TCRdb's version includes in-frame clones alone and lacks a portion of them. The sample holds about 34,000 clones, roughly nine tenths seen once. Sequencing was done on a sample of naive CD4+ T cells from blood. Documented subset: CD45RA+ naive T cells. This TCR derives from a human donor in good health.

CDR3 DNA: TGTGCCAGCAGCCAAGGCCCGAGCGGCTACACCTTC. It yields the protein CASSQGPSGYTF. The genes are TRBV5-6 and TRBJ1-2; D is ambiguous. V was trimmed by 4 bases and J by 8 bases, leaving 12 bases between them. This CDR3 has 12 amino acids. The germline V gene has CDR1 SGHDT and CDR2 YYEEEE.